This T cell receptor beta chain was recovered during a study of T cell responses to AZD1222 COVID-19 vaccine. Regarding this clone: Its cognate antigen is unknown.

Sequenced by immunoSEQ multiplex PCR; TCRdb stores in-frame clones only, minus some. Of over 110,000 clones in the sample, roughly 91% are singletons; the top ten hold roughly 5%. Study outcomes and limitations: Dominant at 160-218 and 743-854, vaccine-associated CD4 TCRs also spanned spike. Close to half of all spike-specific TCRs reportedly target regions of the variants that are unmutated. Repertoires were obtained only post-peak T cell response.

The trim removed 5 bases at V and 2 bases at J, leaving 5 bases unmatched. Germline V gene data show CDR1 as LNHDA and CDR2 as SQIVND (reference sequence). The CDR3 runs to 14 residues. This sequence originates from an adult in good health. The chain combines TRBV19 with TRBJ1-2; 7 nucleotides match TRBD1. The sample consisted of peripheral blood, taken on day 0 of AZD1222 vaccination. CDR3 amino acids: CASSPGQDNYGYTF. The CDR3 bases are TGTGCCAGTAGTCCCGGACAGGACAACTATGGCTACACCTTC.